This TCR beta chain was sequenced during a study of blood T cell repertoires in COVID-19. V shed 7 bases, J shed 4 bases, and the junction held 10 bases outside the gene matches. The V gene's germline CDR1 is MNHEY and CDR2 SMNVEV (reference sequence). The CDR3 has 15 residues. TCRdb keeps only in-frame clones here, not all; method: immunoSEQ multiplex PCR. The table lists around 150,000 clones, roughly 84% of them singletons, with about an eighth in the top ten. The rearrangement uses TRBV27 and TRBJ2-1; 7 nucleotides align to TRBD1. Sequencing was performed on PBMCs or T cells enriched from blood (not recorded which). This clonotype was obtained from a woman between 55 and 75 years old who had recovered from COVID-19. The CDR3 region has the DNA TGTGCCAGCACCTATACGGGACAGAGATACAATGAGCAGTTCTTC. Translated, it gives CASTYTGQRYNEQFF.